These 20 T cell receptor beta chains originate from one sample sequenced in a study of molecular identifiers for immune sequencing clone quantification. TCRdb reprocessed the PCR reads via MiXCR and lists one record per CDR3 protein. The data contain over 300,000 distinct CDR3 sequences, about 23% of them seen just once; the ten biggest clones take up roughly 0.7%. The sequencing input was naive CD8+ T cells from blood, with Jurkat cell RNA spiked in. The subset is: FACS-sorted CD8+CD4-CCR7+CD45RA+ naive T cells. Receptor source: a human donor in good health. Some libraries in this study had Jurkat cell RNA spiked in.

This clonotype was picked up one time. A single base separates this from a much larger clone, so it may be a read error. The rearrangement links TRBV2 to TRBJ2-3; D is undetermined. Germline V gives CDR1 SNHLY, CDR2 FYNNEI. V was clipped by 7 bases and J by 2 bases, with 16 bases between them. The CDR3 extends over 15 amino acids. The CDR3 bases are TGTGCCAGCATGGGTTCTCACACTACCACAGATACGCAGTATTTT. Encoded protein: CASMGSHTTTDTQYF.

This clonotype was seen ten or more times. This sequence joins TRBV4-1 and TRBJ2-1; 9 positions match TRBD2. The V gene's germline CDR1 is MGHRA and CDR2 YSYEKL. This CDR3 spans 15 amino acids. The V and J ends lost 3 bases and 4 bases, in that order; junction bases with no gene match: 4. As DNA, the CDR3 is TGCGCCAGCAGCCACGGTAGCGGGGGTTACAATGAGCAGTTCTTC. Translation gives CASSHGSGGYNEQFF.

In this sample, this clonotype turned up a few times. The chain is built from TRBV12-3 or TRBV12-4 and TRBJ1-3, with D possibly TRBD1 on 5 matching bases. V lost 4 bases to trimming and J lost 1 base, with 11 bases between them. The CDR3 consists of 15 residues. CDR3 coding DNA: TGTGCCAGCAGTTCCGGGACCGCATCTGGAAACACCATATATTTT. It is translated as CASSSGTASGNTIYF.

This clonotype was counted ten times or more. The chain links TRBV29-1 to TRBJ2-3, with 8 bases that match TRBD2. Germline V gene sequence: CDR1 SQVTM, CDR2 ANQGSEA. V lost 7 bases and J lost 1; bases outside the gene matches: 4. The CDR3 is 13 amino acids. CDR3 DNA: TGCAGCGCGCCGGGACTAGGCACAGATACGCAGTATTTT. It translates to CSAPGLGTDTQYF.

This clonotype was picked up a small number of times. V is TRBV12-3 or TRBV12-4 and J is TRBJ2-7; 9 positions match TRBD1. This CDR3 is 13 amino acids long. V gave up 7 bases and J gave up 7 bases; unmatched junction bases: 8. The CDR3 DNA follows: TGTGCCAGCAATAGGGACAGGGTGGGGGAGCAGTACTTC. Amino acids: CASNRDRVGEQYF.

This chain joins TRBV28 and TRBJ1-4; weak D call: TRBD1 (5 bases). CDR3 size: 13 residues. The germline gives CDR1 MDHEN, CDR2 SYDVKM. Trimming shortened V by 2 bases and J by 10 bases, and 11 bases separated the two germline ends. CDR3: CASSLTGQGKLFF. CDR3 bases: TGTGCCAGCAGTTTAACAGGACAAGGAAAACTGTTTTTT.

Turning to this clonotype: A read error may explain this, as a much larger clone is one base away. The V call is TRBV7-6, the J call TRBJ2-3; TRBD2 might be the D (5 bases). The CDR3 sequence is 15 residues long. V lost 3 bases, J lost 0 bases, and 10 bases lay in between. Looked up from germline, CDR1 is SGHVS and CDR2 is FNYEAQ. The CDR3 DNA is TGTGCCAGCAGCTTCCCGGACTGGAGCACAGATACGCAGTATTTT. Protein sequence: CASSFPDWSTDTQYF.

The chain combines TRBV12-3 or TRBV12-4 with TRBJ2-3, with 11 bases lining up with TRBD2. Germline trimming cut 8 bases from V and 4 bases from J; bases unmatched to any gene: 8. The CDR3 runs 15 residues. For the CDR3, the DNA is TGTGCCAGCTCAATTTCTAGCGGGGGGCCAGATACGCAGTATTTT. Its protein is CASSISSGGPDTQYF.

V usage is TRBV3-1 and J usage is TRBJ2-2, with D unclear. Looked up from germline, CDR1 is LGHDT and CDR2 is YNNKEL (reference sequence). The CDR3 has 16 amino acids. V was shortened by 0 bases and J by 5 bases, with 13 bases between the two germline ends. CDR3 protein: CASSQDRVRPTGELFF. CDR3 in DNA: TGTGCCAGCAGCCAAGACCGGGTTCGCCCGACCGGGGAGCTGTTTTTT. Looking up the rest from reference TRBV3-1 and TRBJ2-2 gives the full variable domain: DTAVSQTPKYLVTQMGNDKSIKCEQNLGHDTMYWYKQDSKKFLKIMFSYNNKELIINETVPNRFSPKSPDKAHLNLHINSLELGDSAVYFCASSQDRVRPTGELFFGEGSRLTVL.

Regarding this clonotype: Its ends do not fully match the called genes, so a read error is possible. The chain carries TRBV29-1 and TRBJ1-1; D gene uncertain. This CDR3 comprises 12 residues. CDR1 and CDR2 from the germline V gene are SQVTM and ANQGSEA. CDR3 sequence: CGVVGQNTEAFF. CDR3 bases: TGCGGCGTTGTGGGCCAGAACACTGAAGCCTTCTTT.

This clonotype was observed many times. This rearrangement joins TRBV29-1 to TRBJ2-5; D is uncertain. CDR3 length: 17 residues. Germline V gene data show CDR1 as SQVTM and CDR2 as ANQGSEA. V dropped 0 bases and J dropped 6 bases, with 23 bases sitting between them. The DNA of the CDR3 is TGCAGCGTTGAAGATCTTCATACGGGTAGGGCAGCGCAGACCCAGTACTTC. Translation gives CSVEDLHTGRAAQTQYF.

V and J are TRBV13 and TRBJ1-5; 8 bases line up with TRBD1. This CDR3 has 13 residues. Trimming took 5 bases from V and 5 from J; bases not matched to a gene: 2. Germline loops: CDR1 PRHDT, CDR2 FYEKMQ (reference sequence). Here the CDR3 reads CASSQGAYQPQHF. The CDR3 DNA follows: TGTGCCAGCAGCCAGGGGGCTTATCAGCCCCAGCATTTT.

Remarks on this clonotype: A read error is possible here, since a much larger clone lies one base away. This chain joins TRBV11-2 and TRBJ2-7, with D possibly being TRBD1 (5 bases). V shed 5 bases and J shed 1 base, with 12 bases lying between them. Per the germline V gene, CDR1 is SGHAT and CDR2 is FQNNGV. This CDR3 contains 14 residues. The CDR3 nucleotides read TGTGCCAGCAGCGACCCGGACAATTCCTACGAGCAGTACTTC. Residues: CASSDPDNSYEQYF.

In this sample, this clonotype turned up many times. The chain joins TRBV30 to TRBJ2-1, with D maybe TRBD2 (6 bases). The CDR3 runs 15 residues. Between the trimmed V and J ends, which lost 0 bases and 4 bases, there was a span of 13 bases. Germline V CDR1 and CDR2: GTSNPN, SVGIG (reference sequence). CDR3 amino acids: CAWSVPWTIYNEQFF. Written as DNA, the CDR3 is TGTGCCTGGAGTGTACCTTGGACTATTTACAATGAGCAGTTCTTC.

This clonotype was seen at least ten times. The V call is TRBV2, the J call TRBJ2-3, with D perhaps matching TRBD1 (7 bases). V was cut by 3 bases and J by 2 bases, with 18 bases left in between. The CDR3 runs to 17 residues. Per the germline V gene, CDR1 is SNHLY and CDR2 is FYNNEI. The CDR3 sequence is CASSDLFAGQTTDTQYF. The CDR3 nucleotides are TGTGCCAGCAGTGATCTTTTTGCGGGACAGACCACAGATACGCAGTATTTT.

This clonotype has just a few counts. The chain combines TRBV4-1 with TRBJ2-1, with 9 nucleotides matching TRBD2. The germline V gene has CDR1 MGHRA and CDR2 YSYEKL. Trimming removed 0 bases from V and 8 bases from J; junction bases left unmatched: 8. CDR3 length equals 16 residues. The CDR3 DNA is TGCGCCAGCAGCCAAGATGGCGGCGGGAGGGGATATGAGCAGTTCTTC. Protein sequence: CASSQDGGGRGYEQFF.

The chain is built from TRBV5-4 and TRBJ2-2; 15 bases fit TRBD2. V lost 0 bases and J lost 5; bases outside the gene matches: 11. CDR1 and CDR2 (germline): SGHNT, YYREEE (reference sequence). This CDR3 is built from 20 residues. CDR3 sequence: CASSLEGLAGGFGSTGELFF. The CDR3 bases are TGTGCCAGCAGCTTGGAAGGACTAGCGGGGGGGTTCGGGTCAACCGGGGAGCTGTTTTTT.

The chain employs TRBV6-2 or TRBV6-3 and TRBJ1-5; a weak D match, TRBD1 (6 bases). V gave up 3 bases and J gave up 2 bases, with 11 bases separating them. Germline lookup yields CDR1 MNHEY and CDR2 SVGEGT. This CDR3 contains 15 residues. The chain's CDR3 is CASSYMGAGNQPQHF. The CDR3 nucleotides read TGTGCCAGCAGTTATATGGGGGCAGGCAATCAGCCCCAGCATTTT.

Remarks on this clonotype: Being one base from a much bigger clone, this may be a read error. V and J are TRBV19 and TRBJ1-2, with D hard to call. Germline-derived CDR1 and CDR2 are LNHDA and SQIVND (reference sequence). Trimming took off 7 bases at V and 4 bases at J, with 16 bases between the two ends. CDR3 length equals 14 residues. The CDR3 DNA reads TGTGCCAGTACGATGTCAACAGCGTTCTATGGCTACACCTTC. This encodes CASTMSTAFYGYTF.

V gene TRBV6-2 or TRBV6-3 combines with J gene TRBJ1-1; 9 bases align to TRBD1. The CDR3 consists of 14 residues. Germline CDR1 reads MNHEY; CDR2 reads SVGEGT. V lost 6 bases, J lost 5 bases, and 7 bases stayed unmatched. This CDR3 reads CASRVTGGRTEAFF. In DNA, the CDR3 is TGTGCCAGCAGGGTAACAGGGGGCCGAACTGAAGCTTTCTTT.